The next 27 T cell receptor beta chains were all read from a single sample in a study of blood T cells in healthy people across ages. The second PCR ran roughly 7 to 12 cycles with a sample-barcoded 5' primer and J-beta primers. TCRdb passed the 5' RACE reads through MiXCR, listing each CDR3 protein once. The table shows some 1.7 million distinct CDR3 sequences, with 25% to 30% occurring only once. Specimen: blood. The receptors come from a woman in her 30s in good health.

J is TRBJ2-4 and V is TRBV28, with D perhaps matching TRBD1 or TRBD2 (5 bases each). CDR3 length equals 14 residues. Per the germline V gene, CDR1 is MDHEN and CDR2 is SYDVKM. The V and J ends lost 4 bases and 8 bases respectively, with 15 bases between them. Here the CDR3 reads CASSSRTSGHIQYF. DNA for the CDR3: TGTGCCAGCAGTTCAAGGACCTCGGGGCACATTCAGTACTTC.

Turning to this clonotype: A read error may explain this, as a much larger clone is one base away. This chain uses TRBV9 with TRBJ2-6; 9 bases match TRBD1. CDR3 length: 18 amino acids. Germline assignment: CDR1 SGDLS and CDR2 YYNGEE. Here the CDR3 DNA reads TGTGCCAGCAGCGTAGGGGACAGGGCATTCTCTGGGGCCAACGTCCCGACTTTC. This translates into CASSVGDRAFSGANVPTF.

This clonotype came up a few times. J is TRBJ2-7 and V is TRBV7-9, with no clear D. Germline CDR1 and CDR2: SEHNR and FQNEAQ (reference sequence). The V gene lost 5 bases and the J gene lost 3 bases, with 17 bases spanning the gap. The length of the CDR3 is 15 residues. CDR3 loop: CASSPGPNRNYEQYF. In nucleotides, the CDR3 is TGTGCCAGCAGCCCAGGCCCCAACCGAAACTACGAGCAGTACTTC.

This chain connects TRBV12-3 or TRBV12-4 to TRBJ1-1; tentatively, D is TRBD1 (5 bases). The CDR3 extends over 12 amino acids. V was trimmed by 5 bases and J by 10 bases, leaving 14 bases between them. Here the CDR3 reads CASSPQGEGAFF. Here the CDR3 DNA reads TGTGCCAGCAGTCCACAAGGGGAGGGAGCTTTCTTT.

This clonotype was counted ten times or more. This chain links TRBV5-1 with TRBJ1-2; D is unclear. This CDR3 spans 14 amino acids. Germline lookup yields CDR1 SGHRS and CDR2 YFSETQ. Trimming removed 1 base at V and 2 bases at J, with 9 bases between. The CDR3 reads CASSLTVLNYGYTF. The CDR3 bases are TGCGCCAGCAGCTTGACAGTCCTCAACTATGGCTACACCTTC.

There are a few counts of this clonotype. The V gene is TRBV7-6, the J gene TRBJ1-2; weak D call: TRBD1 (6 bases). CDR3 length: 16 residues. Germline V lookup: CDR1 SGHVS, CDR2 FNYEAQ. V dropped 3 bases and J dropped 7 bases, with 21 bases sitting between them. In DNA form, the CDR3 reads TGTGCCAGCAGCTTGGCCGGGCCGGACAGCTCCGGTGGCTACACCTTC. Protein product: CASSLAGPDSSGGYTF.

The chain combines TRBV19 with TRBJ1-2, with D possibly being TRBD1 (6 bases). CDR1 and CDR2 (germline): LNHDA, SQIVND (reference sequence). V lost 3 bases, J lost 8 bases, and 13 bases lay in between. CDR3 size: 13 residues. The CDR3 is CASSMSPGDGYTF. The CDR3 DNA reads TGTGCCAGTAGTATGTCTCCAGGGGACGGCTACACCTTC.

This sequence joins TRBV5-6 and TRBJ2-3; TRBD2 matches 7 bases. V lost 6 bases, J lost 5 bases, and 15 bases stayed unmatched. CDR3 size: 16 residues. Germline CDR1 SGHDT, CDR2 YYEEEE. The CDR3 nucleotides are TGTGCCAGCAACTCGGGGGGACCGCACTCAAGAGATACGCAGTATTTT. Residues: CASNSGGPHSRDTQYF.

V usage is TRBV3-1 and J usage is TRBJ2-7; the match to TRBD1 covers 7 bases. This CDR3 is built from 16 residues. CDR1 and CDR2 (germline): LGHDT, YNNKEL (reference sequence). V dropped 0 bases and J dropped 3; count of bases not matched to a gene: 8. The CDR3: CASSQDRLTGNYEQYF. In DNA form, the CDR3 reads TGTGCCAGCAGCCAAGATCGTCTGACAGGGAACTACGAGCAGTACTTC.

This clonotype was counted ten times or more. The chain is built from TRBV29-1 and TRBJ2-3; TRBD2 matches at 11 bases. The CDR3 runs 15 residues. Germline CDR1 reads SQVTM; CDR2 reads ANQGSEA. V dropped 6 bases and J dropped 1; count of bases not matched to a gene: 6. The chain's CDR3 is CSVRLLAGGTDTQYF. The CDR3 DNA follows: TGCAGCGTCCGATTACTAGCGGGAGGCACAGATACGCAGTATTTT.

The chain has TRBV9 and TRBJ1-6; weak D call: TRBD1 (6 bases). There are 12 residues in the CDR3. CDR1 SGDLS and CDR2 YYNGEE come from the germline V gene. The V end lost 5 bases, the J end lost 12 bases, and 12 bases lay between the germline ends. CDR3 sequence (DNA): TGTGCCAGCAGTCAAAAGGGGGGACCCCTCCACTTT. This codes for CASSQKGGPLHF.

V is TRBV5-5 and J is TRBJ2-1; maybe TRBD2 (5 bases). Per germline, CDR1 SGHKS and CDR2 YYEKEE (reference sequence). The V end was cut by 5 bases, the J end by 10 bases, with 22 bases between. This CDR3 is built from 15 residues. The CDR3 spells CASRLEPPNNYEQFF. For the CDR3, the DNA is TGTGCCAGCAGACTAGAGCCCCCCAACAATTACGAGCAGTTCTTC.

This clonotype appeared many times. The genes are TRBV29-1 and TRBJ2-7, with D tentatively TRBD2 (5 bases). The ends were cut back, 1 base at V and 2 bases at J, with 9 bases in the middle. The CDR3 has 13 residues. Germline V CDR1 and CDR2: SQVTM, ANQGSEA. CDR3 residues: CSVEGEPTYEQYF. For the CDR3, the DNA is TGCAGCGTTGAAGGGGAGCCGACCTACGAGCAGTACTTC.

The CDR3 reads CASSPQESNEQFF. The DNA for the CDR3 is TGTGCCAGCTCACCCCAGGAGAGCAATGAGCAGTTCTTC. The J gene is TRBJ2-1, the V gene TRBV18; D unresolved. The germline CDR1 and CDR2 sequences are KGHSH and LQKENI. The CDR3 covers 13 residues. V dropped 3 bases and J dropped 6 bases, with 9 bases sitting between them. Based on the CDR3 plus reference TRBV18 and TRBJ2-1, the full variable domain is NAGVMQNPRHLVRRRGQEARLRCSPMKGHSHVYWYRQLPEEGLKFMVYLQKENIIDESGMPKERFSAEFPKEGPSILRIQQVVRGDSAAYFCASSPQESNEQFFGPGTRLTVL.

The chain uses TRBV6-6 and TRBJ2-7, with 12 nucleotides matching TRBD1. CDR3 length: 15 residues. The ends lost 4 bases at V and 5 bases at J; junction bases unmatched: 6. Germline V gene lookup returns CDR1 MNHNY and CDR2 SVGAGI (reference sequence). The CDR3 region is CASSSPGQGADEQYF. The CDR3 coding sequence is TGTGCCAGCAGTTCCCCGGGACAGGGGGCGGACGAGCAGTACTTC.

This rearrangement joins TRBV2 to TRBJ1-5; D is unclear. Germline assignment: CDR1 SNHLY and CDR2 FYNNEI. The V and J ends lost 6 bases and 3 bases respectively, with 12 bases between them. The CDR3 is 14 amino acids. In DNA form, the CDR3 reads TGTGCCAGCAGACGGGAGATCACCAATCAGCCCCAGCATTTT. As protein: CASRREITNQPQHF.

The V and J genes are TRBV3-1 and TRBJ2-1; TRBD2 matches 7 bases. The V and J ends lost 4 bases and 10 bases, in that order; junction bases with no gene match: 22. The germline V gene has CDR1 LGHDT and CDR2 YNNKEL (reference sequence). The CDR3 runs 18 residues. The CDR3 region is CASSPLSRAGVRGKEQFF. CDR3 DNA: TGTGCCAGCAGCCCTCTCTCCCGGGCGGGAGTGAGAGGAAAAGAGCAGTTCTTC.

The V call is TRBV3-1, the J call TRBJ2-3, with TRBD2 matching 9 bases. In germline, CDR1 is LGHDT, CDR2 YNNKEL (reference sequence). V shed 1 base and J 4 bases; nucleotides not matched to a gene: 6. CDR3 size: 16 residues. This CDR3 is CASSQGAAGGPDTQYF. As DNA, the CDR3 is TGTGCCAGCAGCCAAGGAGCGGCGGGGGGGCCAGATACGCAGTATTTT.

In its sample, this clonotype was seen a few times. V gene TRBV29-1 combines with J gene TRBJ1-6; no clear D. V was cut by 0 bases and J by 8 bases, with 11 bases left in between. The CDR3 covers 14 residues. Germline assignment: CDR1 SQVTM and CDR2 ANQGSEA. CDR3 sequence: CSVEDRREYSPLHF. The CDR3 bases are TGCAGCGTTGAAGATCGGCGAGAATATTCACCCCTCCACTTT.

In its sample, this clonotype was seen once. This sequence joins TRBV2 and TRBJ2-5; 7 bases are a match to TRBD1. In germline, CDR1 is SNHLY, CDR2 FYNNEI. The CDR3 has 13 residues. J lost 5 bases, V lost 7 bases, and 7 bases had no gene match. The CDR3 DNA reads TGTGCCAGCAACGGACAGGCTGCGGAGACCCAGTACTTC. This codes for CASNGQAAETQYF. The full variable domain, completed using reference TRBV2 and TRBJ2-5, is EPEVTQTPSHQVTQMGQEVILRCVPISNHLYFYWYRQILGQKVEFLVSFYNNEISEKSEIFDDQFSVERPDGSNFTLKIRSTKLEDSAMYFCASNGQAAETQYFGPGTRLLVL.

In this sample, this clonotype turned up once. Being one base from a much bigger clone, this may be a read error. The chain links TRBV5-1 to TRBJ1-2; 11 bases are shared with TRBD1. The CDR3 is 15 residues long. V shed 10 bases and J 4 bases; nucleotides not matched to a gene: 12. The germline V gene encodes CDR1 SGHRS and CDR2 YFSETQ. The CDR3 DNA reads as TGCGCCTACCGGGGACAGGGGGTCACTTCCTATGGCTACACCTTC. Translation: CAYRGQGVTSYGYTF.

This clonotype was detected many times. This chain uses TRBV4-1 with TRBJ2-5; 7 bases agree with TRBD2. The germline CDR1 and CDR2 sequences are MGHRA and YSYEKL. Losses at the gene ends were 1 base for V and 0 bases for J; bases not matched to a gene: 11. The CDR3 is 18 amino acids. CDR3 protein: CASSQGSTGTTYQETQYF. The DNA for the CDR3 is TGCGCCAGCAGCCAAGGGAGTACCGGGACTACGTACCAAGAGACCCAGTACTTC.

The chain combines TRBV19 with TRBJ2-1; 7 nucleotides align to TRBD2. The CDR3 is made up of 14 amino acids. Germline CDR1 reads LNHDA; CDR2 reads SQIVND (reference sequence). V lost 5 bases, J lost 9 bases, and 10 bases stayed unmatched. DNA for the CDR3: TGTGCCAGTAGTCCTGCGGGAGACGAGCTTGAGCAGTTCTTC. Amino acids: CASSPAGDELEQFF.

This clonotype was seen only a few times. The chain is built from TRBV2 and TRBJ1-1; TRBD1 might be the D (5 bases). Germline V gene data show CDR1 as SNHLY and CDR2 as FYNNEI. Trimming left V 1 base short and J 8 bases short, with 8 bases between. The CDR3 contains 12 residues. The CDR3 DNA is TGTGCCAGCAGTGAAGATCGGGGGGAAGCTTTCTTT. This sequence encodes CASSEDRGEAFF. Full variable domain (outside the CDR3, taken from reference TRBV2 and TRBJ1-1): EPEVTQTPSHQVTQMGQEVILRCVPISNHLYFYWYRQILGQKVEFLVSFYNNEISEKSEIFDDQFSVERPDGSNFTLKIRSTKLEDSAMYFCASSEDRGEAFFGQGTRLTVV.

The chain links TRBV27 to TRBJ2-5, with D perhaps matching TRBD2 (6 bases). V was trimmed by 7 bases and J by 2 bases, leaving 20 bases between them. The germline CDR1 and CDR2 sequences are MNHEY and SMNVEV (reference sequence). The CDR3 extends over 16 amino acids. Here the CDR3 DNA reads TGTGCCAGCAAGGCGGGAAAATTCGGTCCGCAAGAGACCCAGTACTTC. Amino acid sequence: CASKAGKFGPQETQYF.

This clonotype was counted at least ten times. The chain's CDR3 is CASSQEDRNYEQYF. CDR3 DNA sequence: TGTGCCAGCAGCCAGGAAGACAGAAACTACGAGCAGTACTTC. V gene TRBV4-2 combines with J gene TRBJ2-7; D is perhaps TRBD1 (5 bases). Germline V CDR1 and CDR2: LGHNA, YNFKEQ. The CDR3 length is 14 residues. Trimming took off 3 bases at V and 3 bases at J, with 12 bases between the two ends.

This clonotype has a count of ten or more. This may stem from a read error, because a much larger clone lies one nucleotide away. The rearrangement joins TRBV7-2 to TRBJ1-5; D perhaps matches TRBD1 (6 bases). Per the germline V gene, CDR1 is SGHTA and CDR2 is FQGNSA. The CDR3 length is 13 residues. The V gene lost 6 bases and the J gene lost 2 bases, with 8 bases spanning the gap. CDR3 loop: CASRPGGNQPQHF. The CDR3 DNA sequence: TGTGCCAGCAGGCCAGGGGGCAATCAGCCCCAGCATTTT.